Listed below are T cell receptor beta chains from one sample, sequenced in a study of blood T cell repertoires in COVID-19. The assay was immunoSEQ multiplex PCR, and TCRdb's table has in-frame clones only and misses some. The data show 100,000 to 150,000 clones, about 94% seen once. The sample taken for sequencing was peripheral blood. Receptors were obtained from a man aged 45-65 years with COVID-19, enrolled during active disease. Each CDR3 is given with its conserved first and last residue. A D gene is named only where the DNA matches it firmly. Expanded clones are given a class, and other clones once, few, many or no size at all.

D: TRBD1
J: TRBJ1-4
V: TRBV19
size: .
DNA: TGTGCCAGTAGTATGGACAGGGGGAGTGAAAAACTGTTTTTT
CDR3: CASSMDRGSEKLFF

D: .
J: TRBJ2-5
V: TRBV30
size: .
DNA: TGTGCCTGGAGTCGCAGGGTTGGGGCCCAGTACTTC
CDR3: CAWSRRVGAQYF

D: TRBD1
J: TRBJ2-2
V: TRBV4-2
size: .
DNA: TGTGCCAGCAGCCAAGCCCGGACAGGGACCGACACCGGGGAGCTGTTTTTT
CDR3: CASSQARTGTDTGELFF

D: .
J: TRBJ2-1
V: TRBV6-6
size: .
DNA: TGTGCCAGCAGCTCCACCGGGACATTCTACAATGAGCAGTTCTTC
CDR3: CASSSTGTFYNEQFF

D: TRBD1
J: TRBJ1-2
V: TRBV20-1
size: .
DNA: TGCAGTGCCCTACCGGGACAGGGTGACCTCTTC
CDR3: CSALPGQGDLF

D: .
J: TRBJ1-5
V: TRBV2
size: .
DNA: TGTGCCAGCAGGGGACTCATCCCTAATCAGCCCCAGCATTTT
CDR3: CASRGLIPNQPQHF

D: .
J: TRBJ2-1
V: TRBV11-2
size: .
DNA: TGTGCCAGCAGCTTAGCGAATGAGCAGTTCTTC
CDR3: CASSLANEQFF

D: .
J: TRBJ2-1
V: TRBV7-9
size: once
DNA: TGTGCCAGCAGCCCGGTTCGGCTAGGGGGCAATGAGCAGTTCTTC
CDR3: CASSPVRLGGNEQFF

D: .
J: TRBJ1-6
V: TRBV2
size: few
DNA: TGTGCCAGCCTCCCGCGTTTTAATTCACCCCTCCACTTT
CDR3: CASLPRFNSPLHF

D: .
J: TRBJ2-2
V: TRBV7-2
size: .
DNA: TGTGCCAGCAGCACTCGGGACTTCACCGGGGAGCTGTTTTTT
CDR3: CASSTRDFTGELFF

D: .
J: TRBJ1-5
V: TRBV4-1
size: .
DNA: TGCGCCAGCAGCCAGACTGGGGGGGCGGGCAATCAGCCCCAGCATTTT
CDR3: CASSQTGGAGNQPQHF

D: TRBD2
J: TRBJ2-4
V: TRBV14
size: .
DNA: TGTGCCAGCAGCCAACTAGGGGCTAGCGGAAACATTCAGTACTTC
CDR3: CASSQLGASGNIQYF